This TCR beta chain appears in the sequencing data of a study of T cell repertoires in cytomegalovirus infection. At the level of the study: The authors relied on CMV epitopes, both recently identified HLA-C-restricted and well-studied HLA-B-restricted. Based on public TCR beta signatures, there were indications of CMV infection and of a matching HLA type.

General study findings and limits: Predominance within the ex vivo response was attributable to HLA-C-restricted CMV-specific TCR beta clonotypes.

CDR1 LNHNV and CDR2 YYDKDF come from the germline V gene (reference sequence). The CDR3 has 16 amino acids. Trimming stripped 3 bases from V and 6 bases from J, with 15 bases between. As for this clonotype: Its cognate antigen is unknown.

TCRdb fed the reads into MiXCR, producing one record per CDR3 protein. The table shows about 570,000 distinct CDR3 sequences, with just under 40% occurring only once. V gene TRBV15 combines with J gene TRBJ1-6; weak D call: TRBD1 (6 bases). This sample comprised cultured PBMCs, obtained from culture after CMV antigen stimulation. The receptor was isolated from a human donor in good health (CMV status not recorded). Some clones in this sample may be carry-over from other donors' samples. This CDR3 is CATSRAPGVGNSPLHF. CDR3 DNA: TGTGCCACCAGCAGGGCCCCAGGGGTCGGTAATTCACCCCTCCACTTT.